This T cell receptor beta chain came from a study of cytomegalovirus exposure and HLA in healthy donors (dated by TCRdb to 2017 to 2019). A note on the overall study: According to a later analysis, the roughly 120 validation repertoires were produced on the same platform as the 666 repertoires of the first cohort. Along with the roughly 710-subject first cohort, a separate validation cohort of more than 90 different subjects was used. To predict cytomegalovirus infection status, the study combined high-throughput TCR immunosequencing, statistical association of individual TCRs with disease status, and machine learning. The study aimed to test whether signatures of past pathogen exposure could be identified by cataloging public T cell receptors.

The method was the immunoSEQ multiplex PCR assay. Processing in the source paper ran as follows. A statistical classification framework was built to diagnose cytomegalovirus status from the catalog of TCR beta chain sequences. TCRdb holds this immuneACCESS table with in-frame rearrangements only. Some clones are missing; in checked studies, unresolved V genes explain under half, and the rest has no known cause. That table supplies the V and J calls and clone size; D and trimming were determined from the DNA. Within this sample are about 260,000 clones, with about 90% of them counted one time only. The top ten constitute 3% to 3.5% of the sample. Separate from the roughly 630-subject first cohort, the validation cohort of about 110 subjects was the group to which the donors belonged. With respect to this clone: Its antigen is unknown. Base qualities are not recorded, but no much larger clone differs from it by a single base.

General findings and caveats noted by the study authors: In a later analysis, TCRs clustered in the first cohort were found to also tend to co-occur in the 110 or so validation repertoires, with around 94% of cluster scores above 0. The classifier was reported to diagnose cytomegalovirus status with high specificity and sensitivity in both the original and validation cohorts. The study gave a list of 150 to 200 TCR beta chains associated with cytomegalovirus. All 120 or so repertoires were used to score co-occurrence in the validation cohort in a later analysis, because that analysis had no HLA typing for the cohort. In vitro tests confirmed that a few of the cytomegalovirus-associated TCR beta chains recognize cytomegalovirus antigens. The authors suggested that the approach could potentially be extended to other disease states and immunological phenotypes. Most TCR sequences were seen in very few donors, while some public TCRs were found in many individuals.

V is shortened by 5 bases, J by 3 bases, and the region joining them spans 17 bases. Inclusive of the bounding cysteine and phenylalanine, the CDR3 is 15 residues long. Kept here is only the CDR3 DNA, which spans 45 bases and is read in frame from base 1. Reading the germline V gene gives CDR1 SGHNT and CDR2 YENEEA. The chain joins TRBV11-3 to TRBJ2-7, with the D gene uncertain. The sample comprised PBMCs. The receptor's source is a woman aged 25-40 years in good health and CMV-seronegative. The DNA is TGTGCCAGCAGCCCATTGACGGGTTTCGGCTACGAGCAGTACTTC. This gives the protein CASSPLTGFGYEQYF.